This TCR beta chain is from a study of blood T cell repertoires in COVID-19. Study summary: Italy, Spain and the United States were the sources of the convalescent and acute COVID-19 samples. T cells, B-cell-depleted T cells, or PBMCs supplied cDNA or gDNA.

Study processing details: Reference gene primer amplification in the assay estimated nucleated cell counts. Assay used: immunoSEQ multiplex PCR; TCRdb lists only in-frame clones, some missing. V and J calls and clone size are given by that table; D and trimming were obtained from the DNA. The sample carries about 35,000 clones, roughly 80% recorded once. V dropped 6 bases and J dropped 5; count of bases not matched to a gene: 5. The CDR3 spans 13 residues. Sequenced: peripheral blood. This clonotype was obtained from a man in his sixties in a cohort sampled during active COVID-19. V is TRBV12-3 or TRBV12-4 and J is TRBJ1-1, with 8 bases fitting TRBD1. The CDR3 sequence is CASRTDRVTEAFF. In DNA form, the CDR3 reads TGTGCCAGCAGGACGGACAGGGTTACTGAAGCTTTCTTT.